This TCR beta chain was sequenced in a study of beta chain features in type 1 diabetes. Regarding the study as a whole: More deletions and fewer insertions at VDJ junctions were seen in type 1 diabetes patients. Type 1 diabetes patients had TCRB CDR3s that were shorter (moderately but significantly so) in all four CD4+ subsets.

In its sample, this clone was seen a few times. Its target is not known. V was shortened by 2 bases and J by 2 bases, with 12 bases between the two germline ends. Germline CDR1 reads SGHRS; CDR2 reads YFSETQ. The CDR3 extends over 15 amino acids. The entirety of the isolated RNA underwent reverse transcription, so expressed TCRB transcripts were sequenced. Libraries were prepared by immunoSEQ multiplex PCR; TCRdb keeps only in-frame clonotypes and omits some of them. The table includes roughly 280,000 clones, around 24% detected once. This sequence originates from a woman in her 30s with type 1 diabetes. Specimen: naive CD4+ T cells from blood. This chain joins TRBV5-1 and TRBJ2-3, with a weak D call TRBD1 (6 bases). The CDR3 sequence: CASSFKQGPTDTQYF. CDR3 in DNA: TGCGCCAGCAGCTTTAAACAGGGTCCCACAGATACGCAGTATTTT.